This T cell receptor beta chain was sequenced for a study of blood T cell repertoires in COVID-19. Across the study: Sample material is recorded as cDNA or gDNA derived from T cells, B-cell-depleted T cells, or PBMCs.

The CDR3 sequence is 14 residues long. Germline CDR1 is LGHDT and CDR2 is YNNKEL (reference sequence). Trimming cost V 5 bases and J 8 bases, with 18 bases left between them. How the authors handled the data: Quantification of nucleated cells was approximated via reference gene primer amplification. The method was immunoSEQ multiplex PCR; TCRdb's version includes in-frame clones alone and lacks a portion of them. V and J calls and clone size are given by that table; D and trimming were obtained from the DNA. The data contain around 140,000 clones, approximately 88% of them singletons. The receptor was isolated from a man in his 70s with active COVID-19. The sequencing sample was made of peripheral blood. The chain couples TRBV3-1 (or the pseudogene TRBV3-2) to TRBJ1-2; TRBD1 might be the D (5 bases). CDR3 bases: TGTGCCAGCAGCGGTCGGGAGTCTCGGGGGGGCTACACCTTC. Its protein is CASSGRESRGGYTF.